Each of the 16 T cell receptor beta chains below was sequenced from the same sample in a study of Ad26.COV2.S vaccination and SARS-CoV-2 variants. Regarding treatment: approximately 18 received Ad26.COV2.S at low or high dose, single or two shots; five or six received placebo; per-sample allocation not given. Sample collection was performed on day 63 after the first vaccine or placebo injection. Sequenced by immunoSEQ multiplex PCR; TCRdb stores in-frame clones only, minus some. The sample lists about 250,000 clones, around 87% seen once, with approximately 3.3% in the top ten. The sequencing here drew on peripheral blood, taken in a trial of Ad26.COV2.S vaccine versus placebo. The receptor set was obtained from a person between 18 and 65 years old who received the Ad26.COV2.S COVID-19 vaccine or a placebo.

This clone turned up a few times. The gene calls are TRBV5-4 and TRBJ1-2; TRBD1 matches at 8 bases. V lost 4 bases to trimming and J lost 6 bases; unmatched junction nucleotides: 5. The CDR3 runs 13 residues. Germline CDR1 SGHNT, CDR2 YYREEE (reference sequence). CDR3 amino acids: CASSEGQVNGYTF. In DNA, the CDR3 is TGTGCCAGCAGCGAGGGACAGGTTAATGGCTACACCTTC.

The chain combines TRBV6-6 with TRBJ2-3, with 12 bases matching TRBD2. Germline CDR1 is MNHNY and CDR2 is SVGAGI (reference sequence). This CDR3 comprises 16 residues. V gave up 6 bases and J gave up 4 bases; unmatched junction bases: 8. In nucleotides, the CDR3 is TGTGCCAGCAGCTCTAGCGGGGGGGCCATTTCAGATACGCAGTATTTT. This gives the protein CASSSSGGAISDTQYF.

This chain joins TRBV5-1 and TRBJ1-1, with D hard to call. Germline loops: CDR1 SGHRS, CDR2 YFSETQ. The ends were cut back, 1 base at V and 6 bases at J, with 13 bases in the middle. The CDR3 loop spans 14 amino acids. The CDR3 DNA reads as TGCGCCAGCAGCTTGCTAGTATCGGCTCCTGAAGCTTTCTTT. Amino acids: CASSLLVSAPEAFF. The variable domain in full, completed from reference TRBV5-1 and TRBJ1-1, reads KAGVTQTPRYLIKTRGQQVTLSCSPISGHRSVSWYQQTPGQGLQFLFEYFSETQRNKGNFPGRFSGRQFSNSRSEMNVSTLELGDSALYLCASSLLVSAPEAFFGQGTRLTVV.

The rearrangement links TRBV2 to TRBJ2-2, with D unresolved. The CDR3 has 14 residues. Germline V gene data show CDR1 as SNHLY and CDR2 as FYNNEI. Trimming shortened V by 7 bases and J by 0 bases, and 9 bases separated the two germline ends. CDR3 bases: TGTGCCAGCAAGGGCCAGGCGAACACCGGGGAGCTGTTTTTT. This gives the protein CASKGQANTGELFF.

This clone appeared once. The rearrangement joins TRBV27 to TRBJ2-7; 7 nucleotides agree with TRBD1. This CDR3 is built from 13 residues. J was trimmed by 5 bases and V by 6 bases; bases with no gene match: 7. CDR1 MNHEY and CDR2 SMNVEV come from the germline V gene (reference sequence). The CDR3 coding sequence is TGTGCCAGCAGAACAGGGGCTCGAAACGAGCAGTACTTC. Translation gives CASRTGARNEQYF.

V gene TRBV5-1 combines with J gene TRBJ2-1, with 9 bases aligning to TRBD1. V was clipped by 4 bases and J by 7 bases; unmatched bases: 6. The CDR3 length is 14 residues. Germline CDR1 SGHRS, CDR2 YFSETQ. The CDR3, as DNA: TGCGCCAGCAGCCCGGACAGGGGTCGGAATGAGCAGTTCTTC. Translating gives CASSPDRGRNEQFF.

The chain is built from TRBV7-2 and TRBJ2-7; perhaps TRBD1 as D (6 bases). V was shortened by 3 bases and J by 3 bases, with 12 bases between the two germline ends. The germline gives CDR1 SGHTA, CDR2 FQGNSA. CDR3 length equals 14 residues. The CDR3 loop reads CASSLPGHYYEQYF. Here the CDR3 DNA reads TGTGCCAGCAGCTTGCCGGGACACTACTACGAGCAGTACTTC.

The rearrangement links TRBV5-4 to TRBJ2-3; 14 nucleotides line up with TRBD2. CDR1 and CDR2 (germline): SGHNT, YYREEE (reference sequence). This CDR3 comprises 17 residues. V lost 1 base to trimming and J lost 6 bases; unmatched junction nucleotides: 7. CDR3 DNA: TGTGCCAGCAGCTTGTGGACTAGCGGGAGGTGGGAGGATACGCAGTATTTT. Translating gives CASSLWTSGRWEDTQYF.

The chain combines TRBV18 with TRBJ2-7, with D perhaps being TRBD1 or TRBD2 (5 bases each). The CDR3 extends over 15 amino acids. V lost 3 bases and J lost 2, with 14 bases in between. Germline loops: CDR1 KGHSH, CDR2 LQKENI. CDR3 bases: TGTGCCAGCTCACCGGGACGGGTAGGGCCCTACGAGCAGTACTTC. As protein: CASSPGRVGPYEQYF. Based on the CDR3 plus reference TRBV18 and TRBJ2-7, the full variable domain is NAGVMQNPRHLVRRRGQEARLRCSPMKGHSHVYWYRQLPEEGLKFMVYLQKENIIDESGMPKERFSAEFPKEGPSILRIQQVVRGDSAAYFCASSPGRVGPYEQYFGPGTRLTVT.

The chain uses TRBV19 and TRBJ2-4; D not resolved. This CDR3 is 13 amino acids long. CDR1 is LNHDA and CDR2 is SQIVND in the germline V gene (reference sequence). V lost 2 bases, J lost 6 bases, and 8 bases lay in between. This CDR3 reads CASSIRSTNIQYF. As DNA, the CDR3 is TGTGCCAGTAGTATACGGAGCACAAACATTCAGTACTTC.

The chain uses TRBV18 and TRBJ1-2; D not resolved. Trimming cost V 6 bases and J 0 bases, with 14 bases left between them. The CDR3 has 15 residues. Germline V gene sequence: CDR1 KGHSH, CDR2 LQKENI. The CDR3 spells CASSSRPLPNYGYTF. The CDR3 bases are TGTGCCAGCTCGTCGCGGCCGCTTCCTAACTATGGCTACACCTTC.

The DNA of the CDR3 is TGTGCCAGCAAACTCCAGGACAGGGGCGCCGGGGAGCTGTTTTTT. The encoded protein is CASKLQDRGAGELFF. The rearrangement links TRBV2 to TRBJ2-2; 9 bases line up with TRBD1. Germline CDR1 reads SNHLY; CDR2 reads FYNNEI. The V gene end was trimmed by 7 bases and the J gene end by 6 bases; junction bases not matched to a gene: 9. The CDR3 extends over 15 amino acids.

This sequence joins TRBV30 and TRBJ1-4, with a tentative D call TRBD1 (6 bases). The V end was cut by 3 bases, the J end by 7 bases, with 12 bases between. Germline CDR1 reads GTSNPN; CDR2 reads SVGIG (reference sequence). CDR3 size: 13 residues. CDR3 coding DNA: TGTGCCTGGAGCGGAGGGGGGGGTGAAAAACTGTTTTTT. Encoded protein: CAWSGGGGEKLFF. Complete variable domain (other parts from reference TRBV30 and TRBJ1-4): SQTIHQWPATLVQPVGSPLSLECTVEGTSNPNLYWYRQAAGRGLQLLFYSVGIGQISSEVPQNLSASRPQDRQFILSSKKLLLSDSGFYLCAWSGGGGEKLFFGSGTQLSVL.

The CDR3: CASSKGPANTEAFF. The CDR3 nucleotides are TGTGCCAGCAGCAAGGGACCGGCGAACACTGAAGCTTTCTTT. The gene calls are TRBV5-8 and TRBJ1-1, with D tentatively TRBD1 (5 bases). The CDR3 contains 14 residues. Germline V gene lookup returns CDR1 SGHTS and CDR2 YDEGEE. The V end lost 4 bases, the J end lost 1 base, and 11 bases lay between the germline ends.

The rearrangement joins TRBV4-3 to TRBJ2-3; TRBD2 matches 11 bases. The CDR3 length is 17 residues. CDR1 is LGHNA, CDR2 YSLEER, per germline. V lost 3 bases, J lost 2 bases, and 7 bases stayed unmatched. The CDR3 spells CASSHSLAGGSTDTQYF. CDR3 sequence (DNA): TGCGCCAGCAGCCATTCTCTAGCGGGGGGATCCACAGATACGCAGTATTTT.

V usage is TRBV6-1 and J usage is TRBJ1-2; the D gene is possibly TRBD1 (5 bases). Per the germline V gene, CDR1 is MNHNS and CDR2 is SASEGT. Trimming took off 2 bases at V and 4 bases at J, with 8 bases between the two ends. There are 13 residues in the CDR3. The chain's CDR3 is CASSEYGGYGYTF. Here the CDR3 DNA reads TGTGCCAGCAGTGAATATGGGGGCTATGGCTACACCTTC.